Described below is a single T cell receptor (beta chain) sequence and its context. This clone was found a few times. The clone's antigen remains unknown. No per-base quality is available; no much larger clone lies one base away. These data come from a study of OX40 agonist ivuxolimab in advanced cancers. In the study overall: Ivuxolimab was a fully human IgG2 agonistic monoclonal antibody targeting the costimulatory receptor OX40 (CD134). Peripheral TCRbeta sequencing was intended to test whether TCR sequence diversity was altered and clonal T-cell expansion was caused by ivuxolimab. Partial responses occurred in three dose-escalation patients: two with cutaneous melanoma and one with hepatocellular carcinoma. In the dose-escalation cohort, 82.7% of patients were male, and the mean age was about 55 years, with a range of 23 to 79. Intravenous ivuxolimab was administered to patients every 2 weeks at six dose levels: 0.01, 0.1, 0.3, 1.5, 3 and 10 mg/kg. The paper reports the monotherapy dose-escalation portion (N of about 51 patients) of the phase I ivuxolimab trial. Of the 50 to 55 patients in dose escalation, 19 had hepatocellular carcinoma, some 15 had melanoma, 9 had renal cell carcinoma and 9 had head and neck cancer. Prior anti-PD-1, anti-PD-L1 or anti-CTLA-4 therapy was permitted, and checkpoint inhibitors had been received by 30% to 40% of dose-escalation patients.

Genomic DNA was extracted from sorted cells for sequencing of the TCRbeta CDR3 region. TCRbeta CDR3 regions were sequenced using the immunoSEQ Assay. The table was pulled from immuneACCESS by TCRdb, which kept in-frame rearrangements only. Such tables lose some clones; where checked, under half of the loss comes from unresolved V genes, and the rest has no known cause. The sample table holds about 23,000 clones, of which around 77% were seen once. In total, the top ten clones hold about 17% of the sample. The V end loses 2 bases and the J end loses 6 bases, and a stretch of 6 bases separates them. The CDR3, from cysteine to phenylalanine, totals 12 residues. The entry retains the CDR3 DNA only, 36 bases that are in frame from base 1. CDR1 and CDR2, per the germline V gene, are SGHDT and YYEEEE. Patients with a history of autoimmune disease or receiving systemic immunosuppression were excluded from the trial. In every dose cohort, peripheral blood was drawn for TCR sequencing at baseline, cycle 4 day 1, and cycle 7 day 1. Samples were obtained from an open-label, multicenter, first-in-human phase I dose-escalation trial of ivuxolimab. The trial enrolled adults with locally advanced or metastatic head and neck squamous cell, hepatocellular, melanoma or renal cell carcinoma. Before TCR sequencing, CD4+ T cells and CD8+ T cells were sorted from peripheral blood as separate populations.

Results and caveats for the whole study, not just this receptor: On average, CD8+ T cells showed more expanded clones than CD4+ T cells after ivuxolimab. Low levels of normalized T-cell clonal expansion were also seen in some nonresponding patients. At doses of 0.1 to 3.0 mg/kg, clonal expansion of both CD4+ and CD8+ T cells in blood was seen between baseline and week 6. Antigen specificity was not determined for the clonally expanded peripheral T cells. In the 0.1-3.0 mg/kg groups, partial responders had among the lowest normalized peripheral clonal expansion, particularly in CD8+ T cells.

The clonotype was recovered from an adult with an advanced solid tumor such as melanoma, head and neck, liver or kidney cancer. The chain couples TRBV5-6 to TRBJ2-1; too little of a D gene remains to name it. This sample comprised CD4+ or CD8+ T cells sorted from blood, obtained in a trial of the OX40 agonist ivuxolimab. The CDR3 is CASSLGLNEQFF. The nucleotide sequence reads TGTGCCAGCAGCTTAGGGCTCAATGAGCAGTTCTTC.